This T cell receptor (beta chain) was retrieved from a study of CD8 T cells in ankylosing spondylitis. Overall study findings and caveats: Disease-linked clones were found to be CD8+ and relatively rare in peripheral blood. Reportedly, significant enrichment of disease-linked clones occurred in matched ankylosing spondylitis synovial fluid. Characteristic, it appeared, of ankylosing spondylitis blood was a TCR beta motif of seven or eight highly homologous variants.

V shed 3 bases and J shed 1 base, with 15 bases lying between them. CDR3 size: 16 residues. Germline CDR1 MNHEY, CDR2 SVGEGT. In the case of this clonotype: Its antigen is as yet unknown.

Preparation of TCR beta libraries was done by quantitative 5'-RACE with molecular barcodes. TCRdb processed the 5' RACE reads anew with MiXCR; each CDR3 protein has one entry. This sample has roughly 700,000 distinct CDR3 sequences, with roughly 20% found just once. Material: blood, either unsorted or a sorted T cell fraction (not recorded which). V is TRBV6-2 or TRBV6-3 and J is TRBJ1-1; the D is unclear. The TCR originated in a male donor with ankylosing spondylitis. The CDR3 DNA reads as TGTGCCAGCAGTTATTCTTCCCGTAGTGGGAACACTGAAGCTTTCTTT. Amino acid sequence: CASSYSSRSGNTEAFF.